This T cell receptor (beta chain) was identified during a study of T cells after posttransplantation cyclophosphamide. Overall study findings and caveats: TRB overlap between skin or GI tissue T cells and blood was limited. Recipient CMV seropositivity and CMV reactivation strongly tracked TRB clonality. Later blood repertoires were often dominated by clones from the donor CD8+ memory compartment.

With regard to this clone: Its target is unknown.

Only in-frame clones appear in the TCRdb table, and some are missing; sequencing was by immunoSEQ multiplex PCR. The sample includes around 37,000 clones, around 80% of them seen just once. Busulfan-fludarabine conditioning, marrow transplant, and cyclophosphamide on days +3 and +4 were administered. This CDR3 contains 15 residues. Looked up from germline, CDR1 is SGHNT and CDR2 is YYREEE (reference sequence). Trimming left V 0 bases short and J 0 bases short, with 4 bases between. The sequenced sample was CD4+ T cells sorted from blood, obtained about 1,900 days after a stem cell transplant with posttransplant cyclophosphamide. The chain couples TRBV5-4 to TRBJ1-6; no clear D. This TCR was recovered from a female patient between 40 and 55 years old who received an allogeneic stem cell transplant from a related donor, was CMV-positive, and had no GVHD. Part of the T cell pool may stem from the graft donor. Here the CDR3 reads CASSLDSSYNSPLHF. For the CDR3, the DNA is TGTGCCAGCAGCTTGGACAGCTCCTATAATTCACCCCTCCACTTT. Complete variable domain (other parts from reference TRBV5-4 and TRBJ1-6): ETGVTQSPTHLIKTRGQQVTLRCSSQSGHNTVSWYQQALGQGPQFIFQYYREEENGRGNFPPRFSGLQFPNYSSELNVNALELDDSALYLCASSLDSSYNSPLHFGNGTRLTVT.